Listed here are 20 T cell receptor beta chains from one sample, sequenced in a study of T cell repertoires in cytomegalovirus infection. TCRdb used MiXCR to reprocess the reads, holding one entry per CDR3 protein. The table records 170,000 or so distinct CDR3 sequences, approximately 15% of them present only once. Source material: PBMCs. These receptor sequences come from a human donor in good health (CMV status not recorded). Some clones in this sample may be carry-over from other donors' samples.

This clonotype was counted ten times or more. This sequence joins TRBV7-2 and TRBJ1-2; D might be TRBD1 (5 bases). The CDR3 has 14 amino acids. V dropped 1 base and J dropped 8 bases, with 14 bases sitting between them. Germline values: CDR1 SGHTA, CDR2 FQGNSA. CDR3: CASSLGQTSWGYTF. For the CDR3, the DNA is TGTGCCAGCAGCTTAGGACAGACTTCTTGGGGCTACACCTTC.

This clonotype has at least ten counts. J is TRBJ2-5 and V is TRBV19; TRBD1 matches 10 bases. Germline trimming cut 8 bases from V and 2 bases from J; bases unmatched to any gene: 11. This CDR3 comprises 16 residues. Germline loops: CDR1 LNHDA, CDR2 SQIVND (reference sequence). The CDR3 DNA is TGTGCCAGTGGTTTAGTGGACAGGGGGGAGCAAGAGACCCAGTACTTC. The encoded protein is CASGLVDRGEQETQYF. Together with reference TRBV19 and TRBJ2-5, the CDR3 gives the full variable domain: DGGITQSPKYLFRKEGQNVTLSCEQNLNHDAMYWYRQDPGQGLRLIYYSQIVNDFQKGDIAEGYSVSREKKESFPLTVTSAQKNPTAFYLCASGLVDRGEQETQYFGPGTRLLVL.

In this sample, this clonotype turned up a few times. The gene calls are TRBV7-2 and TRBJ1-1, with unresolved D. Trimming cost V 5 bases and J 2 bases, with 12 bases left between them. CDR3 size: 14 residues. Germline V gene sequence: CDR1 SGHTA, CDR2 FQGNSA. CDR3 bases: TGTGCCAGCAGCCAAGAATGGAGCAACACTGAAGCTTTCTTT. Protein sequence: CASSQEWSNTEAFF. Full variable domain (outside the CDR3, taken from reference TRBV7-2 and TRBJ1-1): GAGVSQSPSNKVTEKGKDVELRCDPISGHTALYWYRQSLGQGLEFLIYFQGNSAPDKSGLPSDRFSAERTGGSVSTLTIQRTQQEDSAVYLCASSQEWSNTEAFFGQGTRLTVV.

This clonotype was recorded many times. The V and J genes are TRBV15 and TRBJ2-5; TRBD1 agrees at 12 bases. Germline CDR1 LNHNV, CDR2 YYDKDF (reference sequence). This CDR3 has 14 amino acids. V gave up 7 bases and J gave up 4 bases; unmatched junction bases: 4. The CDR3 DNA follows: TGTGCCACCATGCGGGACAGGGGGCGAGAGACCCAGTACTTC. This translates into CATMRDRGRETQYF. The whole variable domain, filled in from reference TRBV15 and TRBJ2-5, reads DAMVIQNPRYQVTQFGKPVTLSCSQTLNHNVMYWYQQKSSQAPKLLFHYYDKDFNNEADTPDNFQSRRPNTSFCFLDIRSPGLGDTAMYLCATMRDRGRETQYFGPGTRLLVL.

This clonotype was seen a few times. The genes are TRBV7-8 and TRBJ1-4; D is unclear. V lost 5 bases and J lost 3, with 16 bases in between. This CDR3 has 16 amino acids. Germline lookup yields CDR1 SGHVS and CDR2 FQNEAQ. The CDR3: CASSLGPERANEKLFF. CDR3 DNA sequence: TGTGCCAGCAGCCTAGGACCGGAAAGGGCTAATGAAAAACTGTTTTTT.

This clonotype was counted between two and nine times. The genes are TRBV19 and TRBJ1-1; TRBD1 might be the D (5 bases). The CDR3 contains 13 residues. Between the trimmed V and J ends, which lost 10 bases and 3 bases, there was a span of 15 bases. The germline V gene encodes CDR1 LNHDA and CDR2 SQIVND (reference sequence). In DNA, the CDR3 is TGTGCCACCTCCGTCGGACAACACACTGAAGCTTTCTTT. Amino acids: CATSVGQHTEAFF.

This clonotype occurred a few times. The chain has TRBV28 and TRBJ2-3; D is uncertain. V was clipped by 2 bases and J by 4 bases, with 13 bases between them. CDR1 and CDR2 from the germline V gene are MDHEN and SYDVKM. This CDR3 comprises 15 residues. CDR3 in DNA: TGTGCCAGCAGTTTAAAAGGGTTAGCCTCAGATACGCAGTATTTT. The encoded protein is CASSLKGLASDTQYF.

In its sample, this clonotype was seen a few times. CDR3 nucleotide sequence: TGTGCCAGTTTCCATACTAACTATGGCTACACCTTC. This codes for CASFHTNYGYTF. This sequence joins TRBV19 and TRBJ1-2; D not resolved. This CDR3 comprises 12 residues. In germline, CDR1 is LNHDA, CDR2 SQIVND (reference sequence). The V gene lost 8 bases and the J gene lost 0 bases, with 7 bases spanning the gap.

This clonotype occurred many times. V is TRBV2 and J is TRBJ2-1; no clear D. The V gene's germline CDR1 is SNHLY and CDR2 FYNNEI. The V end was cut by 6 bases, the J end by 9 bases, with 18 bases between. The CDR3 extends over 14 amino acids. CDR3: CASSLGPSRTEQFF. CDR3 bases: TGTGCCAGCAGCCTCGGGCCCTCCCGAACTGAGCAGTTCTTC.

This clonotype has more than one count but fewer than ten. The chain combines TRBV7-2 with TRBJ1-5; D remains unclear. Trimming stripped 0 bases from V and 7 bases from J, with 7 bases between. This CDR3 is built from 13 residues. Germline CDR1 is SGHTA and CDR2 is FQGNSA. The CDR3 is CASSLADWQPQHF. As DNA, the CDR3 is TGTGCCAGCAGCTTAGCGGACTGGCAGCCCCAGCATTTT.

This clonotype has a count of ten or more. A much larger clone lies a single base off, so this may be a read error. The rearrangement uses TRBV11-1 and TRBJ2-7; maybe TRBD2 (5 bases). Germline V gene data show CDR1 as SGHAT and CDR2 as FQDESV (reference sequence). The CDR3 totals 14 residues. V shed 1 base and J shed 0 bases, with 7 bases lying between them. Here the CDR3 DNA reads TGTGCCAGCAGCTTAGAAGGGAGCTCCTACGAGCAGTACTTC. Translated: CASSLEGSSYEQYF.

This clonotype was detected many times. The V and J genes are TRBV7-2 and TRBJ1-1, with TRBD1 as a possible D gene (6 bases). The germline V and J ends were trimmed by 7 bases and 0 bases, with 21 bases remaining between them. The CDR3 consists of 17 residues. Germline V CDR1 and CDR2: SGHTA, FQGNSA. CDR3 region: CASTLRGRPFMNTEAFF. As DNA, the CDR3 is TGTGCCAGCACGCTCAGGGGCCGTCCTTTTATGAACACTGAAGCTTTCTTT.

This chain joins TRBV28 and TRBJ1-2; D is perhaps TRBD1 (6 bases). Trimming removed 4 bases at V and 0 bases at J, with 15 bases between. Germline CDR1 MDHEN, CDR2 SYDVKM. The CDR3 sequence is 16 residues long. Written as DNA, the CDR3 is TGTGCCAGCAGTTCTACAGGGTCGGTCGCTAACTATGGCTACACCTTC. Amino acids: CASSSTGSVANYGYTF.

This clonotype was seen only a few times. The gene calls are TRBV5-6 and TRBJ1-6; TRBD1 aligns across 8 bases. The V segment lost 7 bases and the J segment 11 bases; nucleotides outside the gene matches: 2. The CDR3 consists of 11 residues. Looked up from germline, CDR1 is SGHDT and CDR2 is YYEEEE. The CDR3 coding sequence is TGTGCCAGCGGACAGGGACCACCCCTCCACTTT. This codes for CASGQGPPLHF.

The CDR3 DNA follows: TGCAGCGTTATACAGGGGAGCAATCAGCCCCAGCATTTT. Its translation is CSVIQGSNQPQHF. The J gene is TRBJ1-5, the V gene TRBV29-1, with TRBD1 identical over 7 bases. V shed 5 bases and J 1 base; nucleotides not matched to a gene: 2. CDR3 length equals 13 residues. Germline V gene sequence: CDR1 SQVTM, CDR2 ANQGSEA.

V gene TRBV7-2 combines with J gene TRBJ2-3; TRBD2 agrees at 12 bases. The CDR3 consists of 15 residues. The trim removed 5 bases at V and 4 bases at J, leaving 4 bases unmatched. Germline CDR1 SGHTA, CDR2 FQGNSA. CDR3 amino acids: CASSRTSGASDTQYF. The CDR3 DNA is TGTGCCAGCAGCCGGACTAGCGGGGCTTCAGATACGCAGTATTTT.

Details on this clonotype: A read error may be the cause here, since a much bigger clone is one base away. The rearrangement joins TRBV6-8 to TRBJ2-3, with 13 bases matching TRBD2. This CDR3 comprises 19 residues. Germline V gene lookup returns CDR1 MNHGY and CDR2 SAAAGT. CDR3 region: CVSRPPPVGLAGFTDTQYF. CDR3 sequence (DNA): TGTGTCAGCAGGCCACCTCCCGTGGGACTAGCGGGATTCACAGATACGCAGTATTTT.

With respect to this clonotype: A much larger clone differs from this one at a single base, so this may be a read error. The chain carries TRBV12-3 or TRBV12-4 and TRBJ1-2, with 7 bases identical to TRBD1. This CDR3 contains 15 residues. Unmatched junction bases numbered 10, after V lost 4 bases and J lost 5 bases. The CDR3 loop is CASSSHTGELYGYTF. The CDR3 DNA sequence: TGTGCCAGCAGTTCGCACACAGGGGAGCTATATGGCTACACCTTC.

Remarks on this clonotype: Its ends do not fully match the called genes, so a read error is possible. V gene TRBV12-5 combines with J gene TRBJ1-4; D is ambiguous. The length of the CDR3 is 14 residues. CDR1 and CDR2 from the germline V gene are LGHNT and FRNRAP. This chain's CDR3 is CASGLECCNENLFF. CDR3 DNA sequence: TGTGCTAGTGGTTTGGAATGTTGTAATGAAAATCTGTTTTTT.

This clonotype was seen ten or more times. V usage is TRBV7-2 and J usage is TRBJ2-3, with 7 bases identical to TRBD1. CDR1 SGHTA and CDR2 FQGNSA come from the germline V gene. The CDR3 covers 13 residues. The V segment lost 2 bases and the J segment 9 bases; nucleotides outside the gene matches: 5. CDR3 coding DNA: TGTGCCAGCAGCTTATGGACAGGTGGGACGCAGTATTTT. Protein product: CASSLWTGGTQYF.